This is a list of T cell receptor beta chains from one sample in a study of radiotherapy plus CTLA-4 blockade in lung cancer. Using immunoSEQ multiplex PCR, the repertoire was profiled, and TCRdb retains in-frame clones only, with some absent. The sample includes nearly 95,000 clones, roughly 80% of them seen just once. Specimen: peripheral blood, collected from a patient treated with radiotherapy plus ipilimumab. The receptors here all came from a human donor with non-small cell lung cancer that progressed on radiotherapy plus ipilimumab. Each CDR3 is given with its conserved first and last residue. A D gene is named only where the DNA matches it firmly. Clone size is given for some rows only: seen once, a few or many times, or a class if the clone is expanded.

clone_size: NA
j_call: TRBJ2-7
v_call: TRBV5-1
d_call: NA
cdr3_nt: TGCGCCAGCAGAGCCGGGAACTTATACGAGCAGTACTTC
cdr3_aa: CASRAGNLYEQYF

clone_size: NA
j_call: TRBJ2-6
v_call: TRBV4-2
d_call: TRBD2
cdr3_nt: TGTGCCAGCAGCCAGACTAGCGGGAGTCCGTTGGGGGCCAACGTCCTGACTTTC
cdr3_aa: CASSQTSGSPLGANVLTF

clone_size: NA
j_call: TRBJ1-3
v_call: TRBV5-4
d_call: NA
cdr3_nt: TGTGCCAGCAGCCTAGACATCTCCGGAAACACCATATATTTT
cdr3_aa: CASSLDISGNTIYF

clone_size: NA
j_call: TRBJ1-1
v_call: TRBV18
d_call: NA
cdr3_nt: TGTGCCAGCTCACCAGGGGGCTTAGGCACTGAAGCTTTCTTT
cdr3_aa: CASSPGGLGTEAFF

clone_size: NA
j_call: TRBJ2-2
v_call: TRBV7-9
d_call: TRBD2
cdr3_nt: TGTGCCAGCAGTCGTCCGGGACTAGCAATTAGGGCCGGGGAGCTGTTTTTT
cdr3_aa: CASSRPGLAIRAGELFF

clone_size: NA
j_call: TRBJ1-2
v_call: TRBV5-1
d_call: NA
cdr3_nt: TGCGCCAGCAGCTTGGGTGAGGGTGGCTACACCTTC
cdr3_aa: CASSLGEGGYTF

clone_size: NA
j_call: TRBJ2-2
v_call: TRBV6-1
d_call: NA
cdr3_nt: TGTGCCAGCAGAAGGGACGGTCGAGGCGGGGAGCTGTTTTTT
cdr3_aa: CASRRDGRGGELFF

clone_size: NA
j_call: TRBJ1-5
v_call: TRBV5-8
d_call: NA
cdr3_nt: TGTGCCAGCAGCTTGGAGGGGGAGGGCAATCAGCCCCAGCATTTT
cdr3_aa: CASSLEGEGNQPQHF

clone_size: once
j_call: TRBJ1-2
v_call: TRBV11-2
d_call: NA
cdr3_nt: TGTGCCAGCAGCCTCTCAAAGGGACGCCTCTATGGCTACACCTTC
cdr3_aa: CASSLSKGRLYGYTF

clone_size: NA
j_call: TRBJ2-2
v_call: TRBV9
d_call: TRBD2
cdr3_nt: TGTGCCAGCAGCGCCGGGACTAGCGGTGTCGGGGAGCTGTTTTTT
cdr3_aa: CASSAGTSGVGELFF

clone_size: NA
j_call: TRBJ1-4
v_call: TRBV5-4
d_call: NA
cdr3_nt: TGTGCCAGCAGCGAAGATCGGGCAACTAATGAAAAACTGTTTTTT
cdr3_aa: CASSEDRATNEKLFF

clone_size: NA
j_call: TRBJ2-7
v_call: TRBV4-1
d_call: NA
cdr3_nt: TGCGCCAGCAGCCAAGAGAGAGGGAACAGGGTCGCCCAAAGCTCCTACGAGCAGTACTTC
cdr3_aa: CASSQERGNRVAQSSYEQYF

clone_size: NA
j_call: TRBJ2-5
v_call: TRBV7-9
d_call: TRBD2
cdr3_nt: TGTGCCAGCAGCATAAGACTAGCGCGATACCAAGAGACCCAGTACTTC
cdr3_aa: CASSIRLARYQETQYF

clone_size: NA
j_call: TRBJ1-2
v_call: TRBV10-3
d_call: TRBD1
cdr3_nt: TGTGCCATCAGTGAGTGGGCAGGGGGGAACTATGGCTACACCTTC
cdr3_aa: CAISEWAGGNYGYTF

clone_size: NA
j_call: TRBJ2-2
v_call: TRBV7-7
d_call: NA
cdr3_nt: TGTGCTAGCACCTCAGGGGCAGGAGACACCGGGGAGCTGTTTTTT
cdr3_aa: CASTSGAGDTGELFF

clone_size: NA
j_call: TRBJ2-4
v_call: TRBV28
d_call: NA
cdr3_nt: TGTGCCAGCAACGGACAGGCCAAAAACATTCAGTACTTC
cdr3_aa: CASNGQAKNIQYF

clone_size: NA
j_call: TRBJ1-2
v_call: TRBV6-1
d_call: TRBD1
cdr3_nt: TGTGCCAGCAGTGAAACAGGGGCCTTCTATGGCTACACCTTC
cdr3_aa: CASSETGAFYGYTF

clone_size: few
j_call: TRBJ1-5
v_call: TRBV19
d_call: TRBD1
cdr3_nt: TGTGCCAGTAGTGCCGACAGGGATGGGAGTCAGCCCCAGCATTTT
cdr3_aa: CASSADRDGSQPQHF

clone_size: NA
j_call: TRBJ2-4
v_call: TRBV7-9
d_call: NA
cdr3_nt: TGTGCCAGCAGCTTCCCATCGACGGAGATTCTTGACATTCAGTACTTC
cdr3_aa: CASSFPSTEILDIQYF

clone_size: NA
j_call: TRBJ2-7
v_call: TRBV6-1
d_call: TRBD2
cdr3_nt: TGTGCCAGCAGTAGGACTAGCGGGAGTGATGAGCAGTACTTC
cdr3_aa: CASSRTSGSDEQYF

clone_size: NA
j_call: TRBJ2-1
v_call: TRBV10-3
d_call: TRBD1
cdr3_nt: TGTGCCACCTACGCGGACAGGACAATCAATGAGCAGTTCTTC
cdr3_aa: CATYADRTINEQFF

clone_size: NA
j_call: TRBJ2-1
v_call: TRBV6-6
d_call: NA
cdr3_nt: TGTGCCAGCAGTGGGGGCACGGGGAACCATGAGCAGTTCTTC
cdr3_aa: CASSGGTGNHEQFF

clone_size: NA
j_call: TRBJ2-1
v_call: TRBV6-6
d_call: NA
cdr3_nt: TGTGCCAGCTTGCTAGCAAGCTCCTACAATGAGCAGTTCTTC
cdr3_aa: CASLLASSYNEQFF

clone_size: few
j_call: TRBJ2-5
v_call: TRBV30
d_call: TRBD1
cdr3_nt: TGTGCCTGGAGTTCAGACAGGGGGCGAGAGACCCAGTACTTC
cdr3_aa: CAWSSDRGRETQYF

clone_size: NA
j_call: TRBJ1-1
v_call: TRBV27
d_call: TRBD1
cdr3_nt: TGTGCCAGCAGTTTATCGGGACAGAGGTGGAACACTGAAGCTTTCTTT
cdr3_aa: CASSLSGQRWNTEAFF

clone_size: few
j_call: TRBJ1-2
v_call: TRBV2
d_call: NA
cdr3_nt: TGTGCCAGCAGTGAAGCGCAGGGCAGGATCTATGGCTACACCTTC
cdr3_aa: CASSEAQGRIYGYTF

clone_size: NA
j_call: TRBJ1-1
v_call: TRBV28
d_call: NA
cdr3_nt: TGTGCCAGCTTTTCAGGGCCCAACACTGAAGCTTTCTTT
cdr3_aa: CASFSGPNTEAFF

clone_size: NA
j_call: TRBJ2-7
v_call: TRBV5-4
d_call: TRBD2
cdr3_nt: TGTGCCAGCAGCCTTGCCTCTAGCGGGAGCTCCTACGAGCAGTACTTC
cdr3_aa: CASSLASSGSSYEQYF

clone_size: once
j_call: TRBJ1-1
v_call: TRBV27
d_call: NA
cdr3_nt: TGTGCCAGCAGTTTATTTCGGGGCACTGAAGCTTTCTTT
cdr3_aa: CASSLFRGTEAFF

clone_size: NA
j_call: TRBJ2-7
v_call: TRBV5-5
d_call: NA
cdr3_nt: TGTGCCAGCAGTCCTACTAGCAGGGGCTCCTACGAGCAGTACTTC
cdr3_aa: CASSPTSRGSYEQYF

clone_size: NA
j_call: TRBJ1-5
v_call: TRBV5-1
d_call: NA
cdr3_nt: TGCGCCAGCAGCTTGATTGGAAGGGGCCCGGGGAAGCCCCAGCATTTT
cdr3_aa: CASSLIGRGPGKPQHF

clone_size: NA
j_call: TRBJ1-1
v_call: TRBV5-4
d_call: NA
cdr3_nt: TGTGCCAGCAGCTTGGATGGGCGCGGGAACACTGAAGCTTTCTTT
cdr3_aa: CASSLDGRGNTEAFF

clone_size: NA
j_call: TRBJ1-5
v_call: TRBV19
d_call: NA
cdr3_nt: TGTGCCAGTAGCATCCGGGCCAGGGTAGATCAGCCCCAGCATTTT
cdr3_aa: CASSIRARVDQPQHF

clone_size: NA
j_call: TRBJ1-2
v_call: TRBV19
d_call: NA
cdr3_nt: TGTGCCAGTAGTATATTAGGCGTGGGATCTTATGGCTACACCTTC
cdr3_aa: CASSILGVGSYGYTF

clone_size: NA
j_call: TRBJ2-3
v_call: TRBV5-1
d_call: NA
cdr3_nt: TGCGCCAGCAGCTCCCGTCGGCCCACAGATACGCAGTATTTT
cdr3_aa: CASSSRRPTDTQYF

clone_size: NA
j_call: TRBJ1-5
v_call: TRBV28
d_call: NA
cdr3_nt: TGTGCCAGCCGCGGGACGGTAAATCAGCCCCAGCATTTT
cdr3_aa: CASRGTVNQPQHF

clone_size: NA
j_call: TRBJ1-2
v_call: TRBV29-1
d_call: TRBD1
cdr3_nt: TGCAGCGTGGGGGGACAGGGGGGCGGCTACACCTTC
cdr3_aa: CSVGGQGGGYTF

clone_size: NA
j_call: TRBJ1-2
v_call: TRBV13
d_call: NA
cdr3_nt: TGTGCCAGCAGCCCCTGGGGGGATCTGGTTGGCTACACCTTC
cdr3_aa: CASSPWGDLVGYTF

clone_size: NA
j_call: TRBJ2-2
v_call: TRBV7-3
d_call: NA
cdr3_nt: TGTGCCAGCAGCCGATCAGCAGGGCTCACCGGGGAGCTGTTTTTT
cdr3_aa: CASSRSAGLTGELFF

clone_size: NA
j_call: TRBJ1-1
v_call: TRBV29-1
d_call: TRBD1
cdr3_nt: TGCAGCGTAGGGACAGGGGGGAATATGAACACTGAAGCTTTCTTT
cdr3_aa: CSVGTGGNMNTEAFF

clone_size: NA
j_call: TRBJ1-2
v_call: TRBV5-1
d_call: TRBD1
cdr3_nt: TGCGCCAGCAGCCGGACAGGGGAGGATAACTATGGCTACACCTTC
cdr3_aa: CASSRTGEDNYGYTF

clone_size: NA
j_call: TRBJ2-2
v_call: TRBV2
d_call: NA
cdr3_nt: TGTGCCACCTCCTTAAGGGGCACCGGGGAGCTGTTTTTT
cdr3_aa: CATSLRGTGELFF

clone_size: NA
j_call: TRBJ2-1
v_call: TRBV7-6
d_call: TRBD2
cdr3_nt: TGTGCCAGCAGCTTATTGCTAGCGGGAGGAAATGAGCAGTTCTTC
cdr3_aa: CASSLLLAGGNEQFF

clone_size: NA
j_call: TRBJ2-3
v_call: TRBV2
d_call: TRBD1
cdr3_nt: TGTGCCAGCCGGGACAGGGGCACAGATACGCAGTATTTT
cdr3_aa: CASRDRGTDTQYF

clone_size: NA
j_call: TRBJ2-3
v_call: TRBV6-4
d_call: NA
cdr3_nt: TGTGCCAGCAGTGCGGGAATGAGCACAGATACGCAGTATTTT
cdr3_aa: CASSAGMSTDTQYF

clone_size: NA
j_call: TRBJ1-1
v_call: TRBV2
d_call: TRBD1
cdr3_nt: TGTGCCAGCAGTTCTACAGGGGGAACTGAAGCTTTCTTT
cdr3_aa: CASSSTGGTEAFF

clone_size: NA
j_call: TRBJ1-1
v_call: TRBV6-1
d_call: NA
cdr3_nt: TGTGCCAGCAGTGGGGCCGAGGGTTGGAACACTGAAGCTTTCTTT
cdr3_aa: CASSGAEGWNTEAFF

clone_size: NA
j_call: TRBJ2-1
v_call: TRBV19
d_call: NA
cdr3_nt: TGTGCCAGTAGTAATGGGCGCCGAGAATACAATGAGCAGTTCTTC
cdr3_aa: CASSNGRREYNEQFF

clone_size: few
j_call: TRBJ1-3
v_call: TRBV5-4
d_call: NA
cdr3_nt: TGTGCCAGCAGCTGGGGACGGACGCTCGGTGGAAACACCATATATTTT
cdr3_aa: CASSWGRTLGGNTIYF

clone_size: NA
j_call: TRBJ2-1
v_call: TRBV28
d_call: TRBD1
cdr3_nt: TGTGCCAGCTCCTGGACAGGGGGTTTTTTTGAGCAGTTCTTC
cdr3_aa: CASSWTGGFFEQFF

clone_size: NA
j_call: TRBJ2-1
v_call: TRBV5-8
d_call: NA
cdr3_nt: TGTGCCAGCAGCTGGAGGTGGGGGGATGAGCAGTTCTTC
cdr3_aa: CASSWRWGDEQFF